These 9 T cell receptor beta chains came from one sample sequenced in a study of Graves' ophthalmopathy and Graves' hyperthyroidism. The TCR beta CDR3 regions underwent amplification from RNA transcripts. Following a first-round RT-PCR that used HTBI primers, a second-round multiplex PCR was carried out. TCRdb used MiXCR to reprocess the multiplex PCR reads, holding one entry per CDR3 protein. The data hold roughly 500,000 distinct CDR3 sequences, with around 14% observed a single time. Sequencing was performed on blood. These receptors were collected from a woman aged 30 to 39 with Graves' ophthalmopathy.

This clonotype was seen a handful of times. The gene calls are TRBV6-5 and TRBJ2-2; maybe TRBD2 (7 bases). Germline V gene lookup returns CDR1 MNHEY and CDR2 SVGAGI. V was pared by 2 bases and J by 7 bases, with 14 bases between. The CDR3 runs 15 residues. DNA of the CDR3: TGTGCCAGCAGTTACGGAGGGGGGGCTGGCGGGGAGCTGTTTTTT. It encodes CASSYGGGAGGELFF.

This clonotype was found many times. The CDR3 sequence: CASRTRDGYNQPQHF. CDR3 nucleotide sequence: TGTGCCAGTAGAACCCGGGACGGATACAATCAGCCCCAGCATTTT. J is TRBJ1-5 and V is TRBV19, with TRBD1 as a possible D gene (5 bases). Trimming pared 6 bases from V and 3 bases from J, leaving 15 bases between. Looked up from germline, CDR1 is LNHDA and CDR2 is SQIVND (reference sequence). The CDR3 totals 15 residues. The full variable domain, in which reference TRBV19 and TRBJ1-5 provide the parts outside the CDR3, is DGGITQSPKYLFRKEGQNVTLSCEQNLNHDAMYWYRQDPGQGLRLIYYSQIVNDFQKGDIAEGYSVSREKKESFPLTVTSAQKNPTAFYLCASRTRDGYNQPQHFGDGTRLSIL.

This clonotype was recorded many times. Because the CDR3's place on the DNA is in doubt, the DNA is left out and the CDR3 is given as listed by TCRdb. This chain uses TRBV2 with TRBJ1-1. A total of 14 residues make up the CDR3, ends included. Germline V gene data show CDR1 as SNHLY and CDR2 as FYNNEI. The CDR3 reads CASSTSTLNTEAFF.

This clonotype occurred many times. This rearrangement joins TRBV5-6 to TRBJ1-3; no clear D. CDR3 length: 13 residues. From germline, CDR1 is SGHDT and CDR2 YYEEEE. Trimming shortened V by 6 bases and J by 8 bases, and 15 bases separated the two germline ends. The CDR3 DNA is TGTGCCAGCACCTTTCAGCTGTGGGACACCATATATTTT. Its protein product is CASTFQLWDTIYF. Drawing the rest from reference TRBV5-6 and TRBJ1-3, the complete variable domain is DAGVTQSPTHLIKTRGQQVTLRCSPKSGHDTVSWYQQALGQGPQFIFQYYEEEERQRGNFPDRFSGHQFPNYSSELNVNALLLGDSALYLCASTFQLWDTIYFGEGSWLTVV.

This clonotype was observed a few times. Given a much more abundant clone one base away, this may be a read error. The V gene is TRBV19, the J gene TRBJ1-1, with TRBD1 as a possible D gene (6 bases). Germline V CDR1 and CDR2: LNHDA, SQIVND (reference sequence). The CDR3 loop spans 15 amino acids. The DNA for the CDR3 is TGTGCCAGTAGTGTCCGGGGGCTCGGGAACACTGAAGCTTGCTTT. Its protein is CASSVRGLGNTEACF.

This clonotype was observed at least ten times. The chain joins TRBV30 to TRBJ2-2; no definite D call. The CDR3 runs to 11 residues. V dropped 7 bases and J dropped 7 bases, with 10 bases sitting between them. Looked up from germline, CDR1 is GTSNPN and CDR2 is SVGIG (reference sequence). The CDR3 DNA reads as TGTGCCTTGCCTAGATTCGGGGAGCTGTTTTTT. It yields the protein CALPRFGELFF. Using reference TRBV30 and TRBJ2-2 for the parts outside the CDR3, the full variable domain is SQTIHQWPATLVQPVGSPLSLECTVEGTSNPNLYWYRQAAGRGLQLLFYSVGIGQISSEVPQNLSASRPQDRQFILSSKKLLLSDSGFYLCALPRFGELFFGEGSRLTVL.

There are a few counts of this clonotype. This chain connects TRBV20-1 to TRBJ1-1; 11 nucleotides align to TRBD1. Germline CDR1 DFQATT, CDR2 SNEGSKA (reference sequence). With V trimmed by 5 bases and J by 5 bases, 7 bases remained unmatched. This CDR3 has 14 residues. The CDR3 DNA follows: TGCAGTGCTTCGCAGGGACAGGGGGGGACTGAAGCTTTCTTT. This sequence encodes CSASQGQGGTEAFF.

This clonotype showed up many times. J is TRBJ1-1 and V is TRBV28, with D tentatively TRBD1 (5 bases). Germline V gene lookup returns CDR1 MDHEN and CDR2 SYDVKM. V shed 6 bases and J shed 4 bases, with 15 bases lying between them. The CDR3 runs 14 residues. The CDR3 nucleotides are TGTGCCAGCAGCGGGGGAGGTTTGGGCACTGAAGCTTTCTTT. Protein sequence: CASSGGGLGTEAFF. Together with reference TRBV28 and TRBJ1-1, the CDR3 gives the full variable domain: DVKVTQSSRYLVKRTGEKVFLECVQDMDHENMFWYRQDPGLGLRLIYFSYDVKMKEKGDIPEGYSVSREKKERFSLILESASTNQTSMYLCASSGGGLGTEAFFGQGTRLTVV.

The chain combines TRBV12-3 or TRBV12-4 with TRBJ2-7; D assignment may be TRBD1 or TRBD2 (5 bases each). Trimming cost V 5 bases and J 3 bases, with 17 bases left between them. The CDR3 extends over 15 amino acids. The CDR3 region has the DNA TGTGCCAGCAGTCCCGACCGGGACCAAGGCTACGAGCAGTACTTC. It codes for CASSPDRDQGYEQYF.